The entry below describes one TCR beta chain. These data originate in a study of T cells in Graves' hyperthyroidism and ophthalmopathy. Lactation, pregnancy, other autoimmune disease or uncontrolled infection led to exclusion of patients. PBMCs were obtained from under 13 ml fresh peripheral blood. Germline CDR1 SGHVS, CDR2 FQNEAQ. The germline V and J ends were trimmed by 1 base and 4 bases, with 17 bases remaining between them. CDR3 length: 16 amino acids. Using RNA transcripts as the source, TCR beta CDR3 regions were amplified. First-round RT-PCR with HTBI primers amplified the TCR CDR3 region. TCRdb re-called the multiplex PCR reads through MiXCR, storing one row per CDR3 protein. The sample carries under 400,000 distinct CDR3 sequences, under 15% recorded once.

This sequence was found in a woman aged 18-30 years with Graves' hyperthyroidism. Input material: blood. J is TRBJ2-7 and V is TRBV7-8, with D unclear. CDR3 protein: CASSLDPRDVFYEQYF. The CDR3 bases are TGTGCCAGCAGCTTAGATCCCAGAGACGTATTTTACGAGCAGTACTTC.